The next 29 T cell receptor beta chains were all read from a single sample in a study of T-cell memory formation after mild COVID-19. TCRdb reprocessed the 5' RACE reads with MiXCR, giving one entry per CDR3 protein. Of 450,000 to 650,000 distinct CDR3 sequences listed, 15% to 20% are singletons. Sequencing was carried out using PBMCs or a T cell subset sorted from them (not recorded which). Every receptor here comes from an adult woman who had mild COVID-19 (a few samples of this study predate the infection). Cell type and time point are not known.

The rearrangement links TRBV20-1 to TRBJ2-1; perhaps TRBD2 as D (5 bases). Germline V gene data show CDR1 as DFQATT and CDR2 as SNEGSKA (reference sequence). Trimming left V 6 bases short and J 6 bases short, with 18 bases between. The CDR3 extends over 14 amino acids. The CDR3 region has the DNA TGCAGTGCCCCCGCACACGGGGTCCTCAATGAGCAGTTCTTC. Amino acids: CSAPAHGVLNEQFF.

This clonotype was detected only a few times. The CDR3 nucleotides are TGTGCCAGCAGCAAGGCCGGGGGAACTGAAGCTTTCTTT. Translated, it gives CASSKAGGTEAFF. The rearrangement uses TRBV5-4 and TRBJ1-1, with D maybe TRBD1 (5 bases). V lost 4 bases and J 5 bases, leaving 12 bases between the germline ends. CDR1 SGHNT and CDR2 YYREEE come from the germline V gene (reference sequence). The CDR3 sequence is 13 residues long.

As to this clonotype: One end of the junction varies from germline; a read error may be responsible. The gene calls are TRBV5-5 and TRBJ2-3; D unclear. Germline CDR1 SGHKS, CDR2 YYEKEE (reference sequence). This CDR3 is built from 13 residues. CDR3: CASRLDLTDTQYF. The CDR3 nucleotides are TGTGCCAGCAGGTTGGACCTAACGGATACGCAGTATTTT.

This clonotype was seen a handful of times. The CDR3 protein is CASSVGTSGSYEQYF. CDR3 sequence (DNA): TGTGCCAGCAGCGTTGGAACTAGCGGGAGCTACGAGCAGTACTTC. The gene calls are TRBV9 and TRBJ2-7; 11 bases match TRBD2. V shed 2 bases, J shed 3 bases, and the junction held 4 bases outside the gene matches. The germline CDR1 and CDR2 sequences are SGDLS and YYNGEE. CDR3 length: 15 residues.

This clonotype came up a few times. V is TRBV27 and J is TRBJ1-2, with no clear D. Trimming took off 6 bases at V and 4 bases at J, with 15 bases between the two ends. From germline, CDR1 is MNHEY and CDR2 SMNVEV (reference sequence). This CDR3 spans 14 amino acids. This CDR3 reads CASRNLDKFYGYTF. The CDR3 region has the DNA TGTGCCAGCAGGAACCTAGACAAATTCTATGGCTACACCTTC.

This clonotype was seen a handful of times. The chain carries TRBV5-4 and TRBJ2-7; 11 bases are a match to TRBD1. The CDR3 extends over 15 amino acids. CDR1 and CDR2 (germline): SGHNT, YYREEE (reference sequence). Losses at the gene ends were 0 bases for V and 7 bases for J; bases not matched to a gene: 6. The CDR3, as DNA: TGTGCCAGCAGCTTGGAAGGACAGGGGGCGAAGGAGCAGTACTTC. Residues: CASSLEGQGAKEQYF.

This clonotype was detected only a few times. V gene TRBV6-5 combines with J gene TRBJ1-5, with D tentatively TRBD1 (5 bases). V lost 5 bases and J 2 bases, leaving 13 bases between the germline ends. The CDR3 covers 15 residues. Germline CDR1 is MNHEY and CDR2 is SVGAGI. CDR3 in DNA: TGTGCCAGCAGTGAAGAGGGGTTTGGCAATCAGCCCCAGCATTTT. This gives the protein CASSEEGFGNQPQHF.

Notes on this clonotype: Because the CDR3's place on the DNA is in doubt, the DNA is left out and the CDR3 is given as listed by TCRdb. This sequence joins TRBV7-9 and TRBJ1-2. Looked up from germline, CDR1 is SEHNR and CDR2 is FQNEAQ (reference sequence). The CDR3 has 11 amino acids, counting both end residues. The CDR3 loop is CASSVGVGNTF.

This clonotype has a handful of counts. J is TRBJ2-1 and V is TRBV5-1; weak D call: TRBD2 (5 bases). Germline V gene lookup returns CDR1 SGHRS and CDR2 YFSETQ. Trimming took 2 bases from V and 2 from J, leaving 11 bases between them. The CDR3 loop spans 15 amino acids. The CDR3 DNA reads as TGCGCCAGCAGCTTCAGACTACCAACCTACAATGAGCAGTTCTTC. This translates into CASSFRLPTYNEQFF.

This clonotype was recorded a few times. The rearrangement joins TRBV5-6 to TRBJ2-5; possible D gene TRBD2, 5 bases. This CDR3 comprises 14 residues. The V gene's germline CDR1 is SGHDT and CDR2 YYEEEE. V lost 0 bases and J 5 bases, leaving 11 bases between the germline ends. CDR3 bases: TGTGCCAGCAGCTTGGGGGTCCCGGGGGAGACCCAGTACTTC. It codes for CASSLGVPGETQYF.

The V and J genes are TRBV3-1 and TRBJ1-2; D not resolved. Per germline, CDR1 LGHDT and CDR2 YNNKEL (reference sequence). This CDR3 spans 13 amino acids. The V end lost 5 bases, the J end lost 4 bases, and 11 bases lay between the germline ends. DNA for the CDR3: TGTGCCAGCAGCTTCGACGGAGGCTATGGCTACACCTTC. It specifies CASSFDGGYGYTF.

This clonotype was observed a handful of times. The V gene is TRBV2, the J gene TRBJ2-1; D gene unclear. The germline V gene encodes CDR1 SNHLY and CDR2 FYNNEI. The CDR3 length is 11 residues. The germline V and J ends were trimmed by 6 bases and 7 bases, with 7 bases remaining between them. CDR3 bases: TGTGCCAGCAGGGCCTTAAATGAGCAGTTCTTC. Translating gives CASRALNEQFF. The full variable domain, its missing parts supplied by reference TRBV2 and TRBJ2-1, is EPEVTQTPSHQVTQMGQEVILRCVPISNHLYFYWYRQILGQKVEFLVSFYNNEISEKSEIFDDQFSVERPDGSNFTLKIRSTKLEDSAMYFCASRALNEQFFGPGTRLTVL.

In its sample, this clonotype was seen a few times. The rearrangement joins TRBV24-1 to TRBJ2-3; the D is unclear. In germline, CDR1 is KGHDR, CDR2 SFDVKD. Trimming removed 4 bases at V and 1 base at J, with 5 bases between. This CDR3 contains 13 residues. For the CDR3, the DNA is TGTGCCACCAGTGAGGACGGCACAGATACGCAGTATTTT. Its protein is CATSEDGTDTQYF.

This clonotype was found many times. This chain uses TRBV7-9 with TRBJ2-1, with 8 bases that match TRBD1. The CDR3 sequence is 13 residues long. Losses at the gene ends were 0 bases for V and 12 bases for J; bases not matched to a gene: 4. Germline V gene sequence: CDR1 SEHNR, CDR2 FQNEAQ (reference sequence). CDR3 sequence: CASSLADRDWQFF. CDR3 DNA: TGTGCCAGCAGCTTAGCGGACAGGGATTGGCAGTTCTTC.

This rearrangement joins TRBV2 to TRBJ1-2; TRBD1 is a possible D gene (6 bases). CDR3 length equals 13 residues. The V end lost 7 bases, the J end lost 7 bases, and 16 bases lay between the germline ends. CDR1 and CDR2 from the germline V gene are SNHLY and FYNNEI. CDR3 residues: CASTQAGASGYTF. The DNA for the CDR3 is TGTGCCAGCACCCAGGCAGGGGCCTCTGGCTACACCTTC.

V usage is TRBV20-1 and J usage is TRBJ2-5; 14 bases are a match to TRBD2. Losses at the gene ends were 6 bases for V and 4 bases for J; bases not matched to a gene: 4. The CDR3 covers 14 residues. CDR1 DFQATT and CDR2 SNEGSKA come from the germline V gene (reference sequence). The CDR3, as DNA: TGCAGTGCCATGACTAGCGGGAGGGTAGAGACCCAGTACTTC. It specifies CSAMTSGRVETQYF.

This rearrangement joins TRBV27 to TRBJ1-3, with 7 bases matching TRBD1. The germline V gene encodes CDR1 MNHEY and CDR2 SMNVEV (reference sequence). The CDR3 is 15 residues long. Unmatched junction bases numbered 8, after V lost 5 bases and J lost 4 bases. The CDR3 sequence is CASSPGTAYGNTIYF. DNA for the CDR3: TGTGCCAGCAGTCCCGGGACAGCCTACGGAAACACCATATATTTT.

There are a few counts of this clonotype. The gene calls are TRBV6-2 or TRBV6-3 and TRBJ1-2; TRBD1 matches 8 bases. The CDR3 runs 15 residues. The junction had 11 bases not matched to a gene; V was cut back by 7 bases and J by 4 bases. The germline V gene has CDR1 MNHEY and CDR2 SVGEGT. The DNA for the CDR3 is TGTGCCAGCACACCAGGACAGGGTATGGGCTATGGCTACACCTTC. Amino acid sequence: CASTPGQGMGYGYTF.

The J gene is TRBJ2-5, the V gene TRBV7-3; D is undetermined. The CDR3 runs 15 residues. V was cut by 5 bases and J by 3 bases, with 16 bases left in between. From germline, CDR1 is SGHTA and CDR2 FQGTGA. The CDR3 nucleotides are TGTGCCAGCAGCCTTGGTTTAAGCCGGGAAGAGACCCAGTACTTC. Residues: CASSLGLSREETQYF.

The chain is built from TRBV27 and TRBJ2-1; 7 nucleotides match TRBD2. The CDR3 loop spans 13 amino acids. The trim removed 4 bases at V and 5 bases at J, leaving 2 bases unmatched. CDR1 and CDR2 (germline): MNHEY, SMNVEV (reference sequence). DNA of the CDR3: TGTGCCAGCAGTTGGGGGGGTGACAATGAGCAGTTCTTC. Translating it yields CASSWGGDNEQFF.

The chain uses TRBV4-2 and TRBJ2-7; D gene unclear. This CDR3 is 15 amino acids long. V lost 0 bases, J lost 2 bases, and 11 bases lay in between. Germline CDR1 LGHNA, CDR2 YNFKEQ. The CDR3 sequence is CASSQDLSSTYEQYF. In DNA, the CDR3 is TGTGCCAGCAGCCAAGATCTCAGTTCAACCTACGAGCAGTACTTC.

This clonotype was observed a handful of times. The chain joins TRBV7-9 to TRBJ2-7; D uncertain. The V end lost 5 bases, the J end lost 5 bases, and 13 bases lay between the germline ends. The CDR3 extends over 13 amino acids. The V gene's germline CDR1 is SEHNR and CDR2 FQNEAQ (reference sequence). Written as DNA, the CDR3 is TGTGCCAGCAGCCTGGCGCCGGCCCACGAGCAGTACTTC. This codes for CASSLAPAHEQYF.

This clonotype was seen only a few times. The CDR3 region is CASSEGTVPLNGYTF. The CDR3 nucleotides are TGCGCCAGCAGCGAAGGGACAGTCCCTCTTAATGGCTACACCTTC. The rearrangement links TRBV5-1 to TRBJ1-2, with 7 positions matching TRBD1. The CDR3 is made up of 15 amino acids. Per the germline V gene, CDR1 is SGHRS and CDR2 is YFSETQ. V shed 4 bases and J 6 bases; nucleotides not matched to a gene: 12.

This chain connects TRBV5-1 to TRBJ2-7, with unresolved D. The CDR3 is made up of 10 amino acids. The germline V gene encodes CDR1 SGHRS and CDR2 YFSETQ. Trimming removed 6 bases from V and 3 bases from J, with 4 bases in between. The CDR3 protein is CASTHYEQYF. CDR3 coding DNA: TGCGCCAGCACTCACTACGAGCAGTACTTC.

This clonotype was seen a handful of times. The chain carries TRBV27 and TRBJ2-1; D may be TRBD1 or TRBD2 (5 bases each). CDR1 is MNHEY, CDR2 SMNVEV, per germline (reference sequence). V lost 5 bases to trimming and J lost 6 bases, with 14 bases between them. There are 14 residues in the CDR3. CDR3 protein: CASSSPLRGNEQFF. CDR3 in DNA: TGTGCCAGCAGTAGCCCCTTGAGGGGCAATGAGCAGTTCTTC.

This clonotype was seen repeatedly, ten times or more. The rearrangement links TRBV24-1 to TRBJ2-1; D not certain. V was shortened by 4 bases and J by 0 bases, with 9 bases between the two germline ends. The CDR3 is 15 amino acids. Germline-derived CDR1 and CDR2 are KGHDR and SFDVKD. DNA for the CDR3: TGTGCCACCAGTGACCCTCTGTTCTCCTACAATGAGCAGTTCTTC. This codes for CATSDPLFSYNEQFF.

The CDR3 DNA follows: TGTGCCAGCAGCTGGACGGACGGGTACGAGCAGTACTTC. Amino acids: CASSWTDGYEQYF. V and J are TRBV7-2 and TRBJ2-7, with D unclear. The germline V gene has CDR1 SGHTA and CDR2 FQGNSA. V gave up 4 bases and J gave up 4 bases, with 11 bases separating them. The CDR3 extends over 13 amino acids.

Comment on this clonotype: This clone may be a read error of a much larger clone one base away. The chain has TRBV13 and TRBJ2-3, with 9 bases lining up with TRBD1. The trim removed 5 bases at V and 1 base at J, leaving 1 base unmatched. This CDR3 comprises 14 residues. Per the germline V gene, CDR1 is PRHDT and CDR2 is FYEKMQ (reference sequence). CDR3 coding DNA: TGTGCCAGCAGCGGGGACAGGGGCACAGATACGCAGTATTTT. This encodes CASSGDRGTDTQYF.

CDR3 residues: CSARERTSSYNEQFF. The DNA of the CDR3 is TGCAGTGCTAGAGAGCGAACTAGCTCCTACAATGAGCAGTTCTTC. The V and J genes are TRBV20-1 and TRBJ2-1; maybe TRBD2 (5 bases). Trimming stripped 0 bases from V and 0 bases from J, with 9 bases between. The germline gives CDR1 DFQATT, CDR2 SNEGSKA (reference sequence). The CDR3 is made up of 15 amino acids.